The 28 T cell receptor beta chains below all came from one sample that was sequenced in a study of vaccination and CD4 T cells after COVID-19 (dated by TCRdb to 2022 to 2024). These receptors lack a known antigen. The method behind the library was PCR. The instrument given in TCRdb is Illumina iSeq 100. TCR sequencing of DNA from cultured CD4+ T cells used the Oncomine TCR Beta short-read assay at the Johns Hopkins FTIC core. TCRdb itself trimmed the public reads at Q25 with fastp, ran MiXCR and retained productive beta chains. Here each entry gathers all rows of one CDR3 protein and keeps the most common genes and DNA. The sample table contains roughly 9,800 distinct CDR3 sequences; only one count was recorded for 60% to 70% of them. The ten most abundant clones make up about 23% of the sample. This specimen's treatment or condition label, interpreted: roughly nine-day PBMC culture with coronavirus spike peptide pools or control peptides (ViraFEST assay).

Sequenced: CD4+ T cells from blood, cultured in vitro. The receptor set was obtained from a human donor who had recovered from COVID-19.

This clonotype was counted between two and nine times. The chain is built from TRBV15 and TRBJ1-2; 7 bases are shared with TRBD1. The V segment lost 0 bases and the J segment 11 bases; nucleotides outside the gene matches: 6. The germline CDR1 and CDR2 sequences are LNHNV and YYDKDF (reference sequence). The CDR3 has 13 residues. The CDR3 sequence is CATSREGQRPYTF. For the CDR3, the DNA is TGTGCCACCAGCAGAGAGGGACAGCGTCCATACACCTTC.

The chain employs TRBV20-1 and TRBJ2-7, with D uncertain. Germline V lookup: CDR1 DFQATT, CDR2 SNEGSKA (reference sequence). The V end lost 6 bases, the J end lost 5 bases, and 11 bases lay between the germline ends. The CDR3 has 11 amino acids. Here the CDR3 reads CSATGFDEQYF. CDR3 sequence (DNA): TGCAGTGCGACCGGATTCGACGAGCAGTACTTC.

The rearrangement uses TRBV7-2 and TRBJ2-3; TRBD2 matches 10 bases. The germline gives CDR1 SGHTA, CDR2 FQGNSA. The CDR3 length is 18 residues. V lost 5 bases to trimming and J lost 1 base; unmatched junction nucleotides: 12. The CDR3 sequence: CASSKSGGVFVGTDTQYF. The CDR3 region has the DNA TGTGCCAGCAGCAAGAGCGGGGGGGTGTTTGTCGGCACAGATACGCAGTATTTT.

The CDR3 is CASSLSRFLQGVDTQYF. The CDR3, as DNA: TGTGCCAGCAGTTTATCCCGGTTTCTCCAGGGGGTAGATACGCAGTATTTT. The chain uses TRBV27 and TRBJ2-3; 7 bases line up with TRBD1. V gave up 0 bases and J gave up 5 bases; unmatched junction bases: 11. The germline V gene has CDR1 MNHEY and CDR2 SMNVEV (reference sequence). This CDR3 has 17 residues.

The chain joins TRBV20-1 to TRBJ2-5, with 12 bases that match TRBD2. The germline CDR1 and CDR2 sequences are DFQATT and SNEGSKA (reference sequence). The V segment lost 0 bases and the J segment 5 bases; nucleotides outside the gene matches: 7. This CDR3 contains 16 residues. The CDR3 DNA reads as TGCAGTGCTAGAGATCTCCTAGCGGGGGGGCACGAGACCCAGTACTTC. Translated: CSARDLLAGGHETQYF.

Written as DNA, the CDR3 is TGCAGTGCTAGAGATGGCCGAAGGCCAGGGACCCAGTACTTC. Its translation is CSARDGRRPGTQYF. The chain employs TRBV20-1 and TRBJ2-5; D is undetermined. Germline assignment: CDR1 DFQATT and CDR2 SNEGSKA (reference sequence). The CDR3 is 14 residues long. V lost 0 bases and J lost 7, with 15 bases in between.

This clonotype came up once. The V gene is TRBV20-1, the J gene TRBJ2-7; D possibly corresponds to TRBD2 (6 bases). Trimming shortened V by 2 bases and J by 4 bases, and 12 bases separated the two germline ends. CDR3 length: 13 amino acids. The V gene's germline CDR1 is DFQATT and CDR2 SNEGSKA (reference sequence). CDR3 amino acids: CSARSGVTYEQYF. The CDR3 DNA sequence: TGCAGTGCTAGATCGGGAGTAACGTACGAGCAGTACTTC.

The V gene is TRBV10-3, the J gene TRBJ2-7; TRBD1 or TRBD2 may be the D gene (5 bases each). Per the germline V gene, CDR1 is ENHRY and CDR2 is SYGVKD. The CDR3 is 14 amino acids. Between the trimmed V and J ends, which lost 4 bases and 4 bases, there was a span of 14 bases. The CDR3 region has the DNA TGTGCCATCAGTGCCTCCGGGACCAAATACGAGCAGTACTTC. Amino acid sequence: CAISASGTKYEQYF.

This clonotype showed up just a few times. This sequence joins TRBV9 and TRBJ1-2, with 8 bases aligning to TRBD1. Germline lookup yields CDR1 SGDLS and CDR2 YYNGEE. Unmatched junction bases numbered 16, after V lost 3 bases and J lost 9 bases. This CDR3 contains 16 residues. The CDR3 region is CASSEVGQGRSHRYTF. The CDR3 coding sequence is TGTGCCAGCAGCGAGGTTGGACAGGGCCGCTCCCATCGCTACACCTTC.

The chain links TRBV7-6 to TRBJ2-3, with D hard to call. V lost 1 base and J 1 base, leaving 6 bases between the germline ends. This CDR3 has 14 amino acids. CDR1 SGHVS and CDR2 FNYEAQ come from the germline V gene. The CDR3 spells CASSLDGRTDTQYF. CDR3 nucleotide sequence: TGTGCCAGCAGCTTAGATGGGCGCACAGATACGCAGTATTTT.

This clonotype was observed a single time. The rearrangement links TRBV4-2 to TRBJ2-2; 7 bases fit TRBD2. This CDR3 spans 16 amino acids. Germline V gives CDR1 LGHNA, CDR2 YNFKEQ. J was trimmed by 8 bases and V by 6 bases; bases with no gene match: 15. The CDR3 DNA reads TGTGCCAGCAGTCCCGCCTTGCACGGGGAGGGGGGGGAGCTGTTTTTT. Translated, it gives CASSPALHGEGGELFF.

This chain uses TRBV7-9 with TRBJ2-3; 9 bases are shared with TRBD2. From germline, CDR1 is SEHNR and CDR2 FQNEAQ (reference sequence). With 8 bases clipped from V and 3 bases from J, the junction kept 9 bases outside the gene matches. The CDR3 covers 15 residues. CDR3 loop: CASGLGSGSTDTQYF. DNA for the CDR3: TGTGCCAGCGGTCTAGGTAGCGGGAGTACAGATACGCAGTATTTT.

The chain combines TRBV5-6 with TRBJ2-7; tentatively, D is TRBD2 (7 bases). V was cut by 0 bases and J by 8 bases, with 21 bases left in between. The CDR3 is 16 residues long. CDR1 is SGHDT, CDR2 YYEEEE, per germline. The CDR3 reads CASSLGGRAPGGKQYF. CDR3 DNA: TGTGCCAGCAGCTTGGGAGGGAGGGCCCCCGGGGGCAAGCAGTACTTC.

J is TRBJ2-7 and V is TRBV7-2; D remains unclear. CDR1 and CDR2 (germline): SGHTA, FQGNSA. This CDR3 comprises 13 residues. The V gene lost 3 bases and the J gene lost 1 base, with 7 bases spanning the gap. The CDR3 DNA is TGTGCCAGCAGCTTCGGCCTATCCTACGAGCAGTACTTC. Translation: CASSFGLSYEQYF.

V and J are TRBV27 and TRBJ2-5; TRBD1 is a possible D gene (5 bases). The CDR3 totals 14 residues. The V end lost 1 base, the J end lost 6 bases, and 12 bases lay between the germline ends. Germline CDR1 reads MNHEY; CDR2 reads SMNVEV (reference sequence). The CDR3 nucleotides are TGTGCCAGCAGTTTATTAGTAGGGGTGAAGACCCAGTACTTC. Encoded protein: CASSLLVGVKTQYF.

This chain uses TRBV7-2 with TRBJ2-5; either TRBD1 or TRBD2 may fit D (5 bases each). Germline V gene data show CDR1 as SGHTA and CDR2 as FQGNSA. The CDR3 is 13 amino acids. The V end lost 5 bases, the J end lost 5 bases, and 12 bases lay between the germline ends. This CDR3 reads CASSPSWGETQYF. The CDR3 coding sequence is TGTGCCAGCAGCCCTTCGTGGGGGGAGACCCAGTACTTC.

The chain joins TRBV4-2 to TRBJ2-3; D is undetermined. From germline, CDR1 is LGHNA and CDR2 YNFKEQ. Trimming cost V 4 bases and J 2 bases, with 16 bases left between them. This CDR3 spans 16 amino acids. Here the CDR3 reads CASSRQSLGYTDTQYF. Written as DNA, the CDR3 is TGTGCCAGCAGCCGCCAATCCCTAGGGTACACAGATACGCAGTATTTT.

Turning to this clonotype: The junction differs from germline at one of its ends, possibly a read error. This CDR3 is CATSPRTGLVKPIF. CDR3 coding DNA: TGTGCCACCAGTCCGCGAACGGGACTAGTAAAGCCCATCTTC. V gene TRBV24-1 combines with J gene TRBJ2-1; 8 nucleotides line up with TRBD2. CDR1 and CDR2 from the germline V gene are KGHDR and SFDVKD. This CDR3 region has 14 residues.

This clonotype showed up just a few times. J is TRBJ2-3 and V is TRBV6-1, with TRBD2 matching over 9 bases. Looked up from germline, CDR1 is MNHNS and CDR2 is SASEGT. V trimming: 6 bases; J trimming: 6 bases; junction bases outside the gene matches: 16. The CDR3 consists of 17 residues. The DNA for the CDR3 is TGTGCCAGCAGAGCCGACTTAGGTGCGGGGGGGCCCGATACGCAGTATTTT. Protein: CASRADLGAGGPDTQYF.

This clonotype was picked up a small number of times. The CDR3 region has the DNA TGTGCCGCGGGGGACAGGGCTCTTTATGGCTACACCTTC. As protein: CAAGDRALYGYTF. The V gene is TRBV19, the J gene TRBJ1-2, with 9 nucleotides matching TRBD1. Germline CDR1 is LNHDA and CDR2 is SQIVND (reference sequence). V shed 11 bases, J shed 5 bases, and the junction held 9 bases outside the gene matches. The CDR3 loop spans 13 amino acids.

V and J are TRBV2 and TRBJ1-2; the match to TRBD1 covers 9 bases. The trim removed 3 bases at V and 7 bases at J, leaving 6 bases unmatched. The CDR3 has 14 residues. Germline CDR1 reads SNHLY; CDR2 reads FYNNEI. CDR3 in DNA: TGTGCCAGCAGTGACAACAGGGGGCGGAGTGGCTACACCTTC. This translates into CASSDNRGRSGYTF.

The J gene is TRBJ2-3, the V gene TRBV7-8, with 9 bases aligning to TRBD2. The V segment lost 5 bases and the J segment 8 bases; nucleotides outside the gene matches: 11. The germline CDR1 and CDR2 sequences are SGHVS and FQNEAQ. The CDR3 is made up of 15 amino acids. CDR3 in DNA: TGTGCCAGCAGCCGATCAGCGGGGGGATACGCTACGCAGTATTTT. As protein: CASSRSAGGYATQYF.

The chain couples TRBV4-2 to TRBJ1-2; D gene unclear. Germline V gene data show CDR1 as LGHNA and CDR2 as YNFKEQ. Trimming shortened V by 0 bases and J by 2 bases, and 10 bases separated the two germline ends. The length of the CDR3 is 15 residues. CDR3 residues: CASSQEPGSNYGYTF. The CDR3 nucleotides are TGTGCCAGCAGCCAAGAGCCGGGCAGCAACTATGGCTACACCTTC.

This clonotype was observed a few times. The rearrangement joins TRBV20-1 to TRBJ1-3; no clear D gene. Trimming left V 6 bases short and J 2 bases short, with 8 bases between. The germline V gene has CDR1 DFQATT and CDR2 SNEGSKA (reference sequence). CDR3 length: 12 residues. The chain's CDR3 is CSASTAGNTIYF. DNA for the CDR3: TGCAGTGCCTCGACGGCTGGAAACACCATATATTTT.

The rearrangement links TRBV10-3 to TRBJ1-1, with a tentative D call TRBD1 (6 bases). The ends were cut back, 10 bases at V and 4 bases at J, with 19 bases in the middle. This CDR3 is 14 amino acids long. Germline assignment: CDR1 ENHRY and CDR2 SYGVKD. The DNA for the CDR3 is TGTGCCACGAACCGCGGGGGGGCAAGCACTGAAGCTTTCTTT. Translated, it gives CATNRGGASTEAFF.

This clonotype came up a few times. The V call is TRBV6-1, the J call TRBJ1-2; the match to TRBD1 covers 7 bases. The germline gives CDR1 MNHNS, CDR2 SASEGT. The V gene end was trimmed by 7 bases and the J gene end by 8 bases; junction bases not matched to a gene: 16. The CDR3 loop spans 15 amino acids. CDR3 region: CASTRTRGRGGGYTF. DNA of the CDR3: TGTGCCAGCACCCGTACGCGGGGCAGGGGGGGCGGCTACACCTTC.

V gene TRBV6-1 combines with J gene TRBJ2-1, with 12 nucleotides matching TRBD2. With 5 bases clipped from V and 9 bases from J, the junction kept 5 bases outside the gene matches. The CDR3 consists of 14 residues. Germline assignment: CDR1 MNHNS and CDR2 SASEGT. The DNA for the CDR3 is TGTGCCAGCAGTCTAGCGGGGGGGACGGGTGAGCAGTTCTTC. This encodes CASSLAGGTGEQFF.

A few counts support this clonotype. V and J are TRBV20-1 and TRBJ1-1; 7 bases are shared with TRBD1. The V segment lost 0 bases and the J segment 4 bases; nucleotides outside the gene matches: 5. This CDR3 has 14 amino acids. CDR1 and CDR2 from the germline V gene are DFQATT and SNEGSKA (reference sequence). The CDR3, as DNA: TGCAGTGCTAGAGATAACAGGGGTATCACTGAAGCTTTCTTT. Its translation: CSARDNRGITEAFF.